The rows below give T cell receptor beta chains drawn from one sample of a study of T cell changes during pregnancy in multiple sclerosis. Repertoires were generated with immunoSEQ multiplex PCR, while TCRdb's copy carries only in-frame clones and drops some. The profile shows approximately 80,000 clones, about 93% of them singletons. This specimen was peripheral blood, taken in the second trimester of pregnancy. Receptors originate from a female donor in good health, enrolled as a control in a pregnancy study. Both conserved end residues are part of each CDR3. The D gene is left open where the match is weak. Rows may omit the clone size; those that give it use once, few, many or a size class.

TRBV4-3	NA	TRBJ2-3	TRBD2	CASSQDGAGESVDTQYF	TGCGCCAGCAGCCAAGATGGAGCGGGGGAATCGGTTGATACGCAGTATTTT
TRBV27	NA	TRBJ2-4	TRBD1	CASGQGANIQYF	TGTGCCAGCGGACAGGGGGCGAACATTCAGTACTTC
TRBV15	NA	TRBJ1-3	NA	CATSRGQIFSGNTIYF	TGTGCCACCAGCCGAGGACAGATTTTCTCTGGAAACACCATATATTTT
TRBV30	NA	TRBJ1-4	TRBD1	CAWSRGSGSNEKLFF	TGTGCCTGGAGCAGGGGGTCGGGATCTAATGAAAAACTGTTTTTT
TRBV19	NA	TRBJ2-2	TRBD2	CASRVGLAGTGELFF	TGTGCCAGTAGAGTCGGGCTAGCGGGCACCGGGGAGCTGTTTTTT
TRBV2	NA	TRBJ2-7	NA	CASSEGHSGALNYEQYF	TGTGCCAGCAGTGAGGGGCATTCCGGAGCCTTAAACTACGAGCAGTACTTC
TRBV9	NA	TRBJ2-4	NA	CASSPGGGGSDIQYF	TGTGCCAGCAGCCCCGGAGGGGGGGGCTCAGACATTCAGTACTTC
TRBV30	NA	TRBJ1-2	NA	CAWRTENGYTF	TGTGCCTGGCGGACAGAGAATGGCTACACCTTC
TRBV6-5	NA	TRBJ1-2	TRBD1	CASSYSDSGTAGYTF	TGTGCCAGCAGTTACTCCGACTCCGGGACAGCGGGCTACACCTTC
TRBV4-3	NA	TRBJ1-3	NA	CASSRGSGPSGNTIYF	TGCGCCAGCAGCCGAGGATCAGGGCCCTCTGGAAACACCATATATTTT
TRBV25-1	NA	TRBJ1-1	NA	CASRARVTEAFF	TGTGCCAGCAGAGCCAGGGTCACTGAAGCTTTCTTT
TRBV4-3	once	TRBJ1-2	NA	CASSQGASYYGYTF	TGCGCCAGCAGCCAAGGTGCGTCTTACTATGGCTACACCTTC
TRBV9	NA	TRBJ1-5	NA	CASSVGARADGDQPQHF	TGTGCCAGCAGCGTAGGGGCGCGGGCCGACGGTGATCAGCCCCAGCATTTT
TRBV4-3	NA	TRBJ2-7	TRBD1	CASSQGMGQGYEQYF	TGCGCCAGCAGCCAAGGAATGGGACAGGGCTACGAGCAGTACTTC
TRBV18	NA	TRBJ2-7	NA	CASSPSTDYEQYF	TGTGCCAGCTCACCATCGACAGACTACGAGCAGTACTTC
TRBV19	NA	TRBJ1-6	NA	CASSITESSYNSPLHF	TGTGCCAGTAGTATAACAGAGAGCTCCTATAATTCACCCCTCCACTTT
TRBV7-9	once	TRBJ1-1	TRBD1	CASSLYLTGGTEAFF	TGTGCCAGCAGCTTATACCTGACAGGGGGCACTGAAGCTTTCTTT
TRBV29-1	once	TRBJ1-1	NA	CSVGAGGNTEAFF	TGCAGCGTTGGCGCCGGGGGGAACACTGAAGCTTTCTTT
TRBV2	once	TRBJ2-4	NA	CASSDPGKGIQYF	TGTGCCAGCAGTGACCCGGGAAAGGGCATTCAGTACTTC
TRBV5-4	NA	TRBJ2-5	NA	CASSSDRYQETQYF	TGTGCCAGCAGCTCCGACAGGTACCAAGAGACCCAGTACTTC
TRBV6-5	NA	TRBJ2-5	TRBD2	CASRSGGTYQETQYF	TGTGCCAGCAGGAGCGGGGGCACGTACCAAGAGACCCAGTACTTC
TRBV5-4	NA	TRBJ2-1	TRBD2	CASSLGAGSSYNEQFF	TGTGCCAGCAGCTTGGGAGCGGGGAGCTCCTACAATGAGCAGTTCTTC
TRBV4-2	NA	TRBJ1-2	NA	CASSQDERGALGDGYTF	TGTGCCAGCAGCCAAGATGAACGGGGGGCGCTCGGGGATGGCTACACCTTC
TRBV18	NA	TRBJ2-1	NA	CASSPAGNYNEQFF	TGTGCCAGCTCACCGGCAGGGAATTACAATGAGCAGTTCTTC
TRBV19	NA	TRBJ2-2	TRBD1	CASKPGQRNTGELFF	TGTGCCAGTAAACCGGGACAGAGGAACACCGGGGAGCTGTTTTTT
TRBV30	NA	TRBJ2-1	TRBD2	CAWSPGASGGHEQFF	TGTGCCTGGAGTCCAGGGGCTAGCGGGGGGCATGAGCAGTTCTTC
TRBV7-2	once	TRBJ2-5	NA	CASSLSFRTVQETQYF	TGTGCCAGCAGCTTATCCTTCCGGACAGTACAAGAGACCCAGTACTTC
TRBV30	NA	TRBJ1-2	NA	CAWAAGNYGYTF	TGTGCCTGGGCTGCGGGGAACTATGGCTACACCTTC
TRBV5-1	NA	TRBJ2-3	NA	CASSLAVSTDTQYF	TGCGCCAGCAGCTTGGCCGTCTCCACAGATACGCAGTATTTT
TRBV7-9	NA	TRBJ1-4	NA	CASSRGGFGEKLFF	TGTGCCAGCTCGAGGGGGGGCTTCGGGGAAAAACTGTTTTTT
TRBV5-1	once	TRBJ1-2	NA	CASSLAPGDNYGYTF	TGCGCCAGCAGCTTGGCACCAGGGGACAACTATGGCTACACCTTC
TRBV7-9	once	TRBJ1-2	TRBD1	CASGQVGGYTF	TGTGCCAGCGGACAGGTTGGGGGCTACACCTTC
TRBV7-2	NA	TRBJ1-5	NA	CASSLNGGQPQHF	TGTGCCAGCAGCTTAAACGGCGGTCAGCCCCAGCATTTT
TRBV30	once	TRBJ1-4	NA	CAWSDGINEKLFF	TGTGCCTGGAGTGACGGGATTAATGAAAAACTGTTTTTT
TRBV7-6	NA	TRBJ2-3	NA	CASSLGSGGPVDTQYF	TGTGCCAGCAGCTTAGGTTCCGGCGGTCCCGTGGATACGCAGTATTTT
TRBV6-1	NA	TRBJ1-1	TRBD1	CASSALGQANTEAFF	TGTGCCAGCAGTGCCTTGGGACAGGCGAACACTGAAGCTTTCTTT
TRBV6-6	once	TRBJ2-5	TRBD1	CASSSGTGPQETQYF	TGTGCCAGCAGTTCCGGGACAGGGCCCCAAGAGACCCAGTACTTC
TRBV11-3	NA	TRBJ1-6	NA	CASSHETSDSPLHF	TGTGCCAGCAGCCACGAGACATCCGATTCACCCCTCCACTTT
TRBV6-5	NA	TRBJ1-5	TRBD1	CASSYDGTDSNQPQHF	TGTGCCAGCAGTTACGACGGGACAGATAGCAATCAGCCCCAGCATTTT
TRBV19	NA	TRBJ1-5	NA	CASSLILTGNQPQHF	TGTGCCAGTAGTCTCATTCTTACGGGCAATCAGCCCCAGCATTTT
TRBV21-1	NA	TRBJ2-7	NA	CASSIPGHKLRVLRGQYF	TGTGCCAGCAGCATACCGGGACACAAACTAAGGGTTCTACGAGGGCAGTACTTC
TRBV4-1	NA	TRBJ1-5	NA	CASSQDSGGSQPQHF	TGCGCCAGCAGCCAAGACTCGGGGGGGAGTCAGCCCCAGCATTTT
TRBV30	NA	TRBJ2-7	TRBD1	CAWARDSYEQYF	TGTGCCTGGGCCCGGGACAGCTACGAGCAGTACTTC
TRBV9	NA	TRBJ1-1	NA	CASSVSYRGLAGNKNTEAFF	TGTGCCAGCAGCGTCTCCTACCGGGGGTTGGCAGGGAATAAGAACACTGAAGCTTTCTTT
TRBV5-4	once	TRBJ1-4	TRBD1	CASSPDRGSEKLFF	TGTGCCAGCAGCCCGGACAGGGGTTCCGAAAAACTGTTTTTT
TRBV11-1	NA	TRBJ2-5	TRBD2	CASSRGEKGETQYF	TGTGCCAGCAGTCGGGGGGAGAAGGGAGAGACCCAGTACTTC
TRBV20-1	NA	TRBJ2-3	NA	CSARPLDTQYF	TGCAGTGCTAGACCCCTCGATACGCAGTATTTT
TRBV4-3	few	TRBJ1-1	TRBD1	CASSQASGTGSAEAFF	TGCGCCAGCAGCCAAGCATCCGGGACAGGTTCAGCTGAAGCTTTCTTT
TRBV6-1	NA	TRBJ1-5	NA	CASSELDGNNQPQHF	TGTGCCAGCAGTGAATTAGACGGGAACAATCAGCCCCAGCATTTT
TRBV5-4	NA	TRBJ1-1	TRBD1	CASSPTGTGGSPAEAFF	TGTGCCAGCAGCCCAACCGGGACAGGGGGTTCTCCGGCTGAAGCTTTCTTT
TRBV4-1	once	TRBJ2-5	NA	CASSQAGIQETQYF	TGCGCCAGCAGCCAAGCGGGGATCCAAGAGACCCAGTACTTC
TRBV27	NA	TRBJ1-2	NA	CASSSGGGGYTF	TGTGCCAGCAGTTCTGGGGGGGGTGGCTACACCTTC
TRBV9	NA	TRBJ1-1	TRBD1	CASSVGQGFEAFF	TGTGCCAGCAGCGTGGGACAGGGATTCGAAGCTTTCTTT
TRBV14	NA	TRBJ2-7	NA	CASSQDRQGKRSYEQYF	TGTGCCAGCAGCCAAGATCGTCAGGGGAAGAGGTCCTACGAGCAGTACTTC
TRBV27	NA	TRBJ2-5	NA	CASSPRAGWRETQYF	TGTGCCAGCAGCCCCAGGGCGGGGTGGAGAGAGACCCAGTACTTC
TRBV6-5	NA	TRBJ2-2	NA	CASSYSLSTGELFF	TGTGCCAGCAGTTACTCCCTATCCACCGGGGAGCTGTTTTTT
TRBV11-2	NA	TRBJ1-1	TRBD1	CASSYRQGANTEAFF	TGTGCCAGCAGCTACAGACAGGGAGCGAACACTGAAGCTTTCTTT